This T cell receptor (beta chain) comes out of a study of cytomegalovirus exposure and HLA in healthy donors (dated by TCRdb to about 2017). Context from the whole study: According to an earlier analysis of a few hundred of the donors, roughly 180 million T cells yielded over 100 million unique TCR beta sequences and approximately 280 Gb of sequence data. An early release covering roughly 640 HLA-typed donors comprised 250 to 350 gigabases of sequencing data and roughly 85 million unique TCR sequences. Of the approximately 400 genotyped donors, over 65% fell in the genetic ancestry cluster associated with self-reported Caucasian donors. The aim of the study was to test whether cataloging public T cell receptors could identify signatures of past pathogen exposure. Using immunosequencing, the study profiled T cell repertoires from fewer than 850 subjects and related those repertoires to cytomegalovirus serostatus. Besides the first cohort of approximately 670 subjects, a separate validation cohort made up of 120 different subjects was used. High-throughput TCR immunosequencing, statistical association of individual TCRs with disease status, and machine learning were combined to predict cytomegalovirus infection status. In a later analysis, previously published TCR beta repertoires from 550 to 750 donors were re-analyzed and high-resolution HLA genotyping was added so that TCR occurrence patterns could be studied. Rather than using new phenotypic data, the later analysis identified candidate immune exposures from TCR beta sequences and from how often those sequences occurred across donors. To decide whether each TCR beta V gene segment behaved as functional or pseudogenic, an earlier analysis of fewer than 750 of the donors relied on high-throughput TCR beta sequencing. Donor age, sex, ethnicity and CMV serostatus were compiled together with the repertoire data. A later genetic analysis took genome-wide SNP genotypes for about three fifths of the 666 donors and used that subset as a discovery cohort. All discovery cohort repertoires had been generated on a single sequencing platform. Both class I and class II loci were covered by HLA typing, at four-digit resolution. Typing coverage differed by locus: A, B, C, DRB1 and DQB1 were typed in about 629-630 donors, DQA1 in about 510, DPA1 in roughly 590, and DPB1 in approximately 450. A few DR-DQ haplotypes were treated as single units for association and clustering because of strong linkage in the cohort. Among about 410 genotyped donors of the cohort, an average of about 220,000 unique TCR beta nucleotide sequences was sequenced per donor, of which 15% to 20% were non-productive.

Broad study findings and their caveats: Over 15 rarely observed V segments, including chromosome 9 orphons, were excluded from the earlier analysis of just under 600 of the donors because counts were too low. Some IMGT-functional V segments, including TRBV6-2 and TRBV6-3, could not be distinguished by the 87-base-pair reads and were therefore excluded. Linkage disequilibrium might explain the correlated functional status among segregating V segments, but an unknown experimental factor could not be excluded. A few of the identified cytomegalovirus-associated TCR beta chains were confirmed in vitro to be specific for cytomegalovirus antigens. Immune exposure information for the cohort was limited to CMV serostatus. Most TCR sequences were seen in very few donors, while some public TCRs were found in many individuals. According to a later genetic analysis, donors in an Asian-associated ancestry cluster had fewer N-insertions in productive TCRs than the roughly 670-donor mean. A total of 150 to 200 TCR beta chains were listed by the study as associated with cytomegalovirus. In an earlier analysis of about 550 of the donors, most TCR beta V segments were observed in productive rearrangements about 87% or about 30% of the time, broadly matching IMGT annotations. According to a later analysis, most CMV-associated TCR beta chains appeared to be HLA-restricted, and the HLA associations seemed to be driven largely by CMV exposure. At a false discovery rate of 0.05, a later analysis linked 16,000 or so TCR beta sequences to specific HLA alleles. In a later analysis, HLA-associated TCR beta chains showed more clonal expansion and lower generation probabilities than non-associated chains that were equally common. Strong co-occurrence of HLA alleles, especially DR and DQ, made assigning TCR associations to individual alleles difficult. According to the authors, the approach could potentially be generalized to other disease states and immunological phenotypes. Roughly uniform sequencing depth across donors was assumed in presence/absence analyses, although this assumption may not hold. HLA typing was unavailable for some donors at each locus, so association tests used only the typed subset. A further reported finding was that TCR beta sequences accurately predicted the HLA-A and HLA-B alleles for most subjects in the first cohort. An association between a missense DCLRE1C variant and V-gene and J-gene trimming of TCR beta chains was found in a later genetic analysis and replicated in an independent cohort. In a later analysis, several top co-occurrence clusters were reported to appear linked to parvovirus B19, influenza, CMV and Epstein-Barr virus. A group of highly shared sequence variants was considered likely to be a technical artifact of the sequencing pipeline. The classifier was reported to diagnose cytomegalovirus status with high specificity and sensitivity in both the original cohort and the validation cohort. In a later analysis, TCR association rates were found to vary across HLA loci, with the most associated TCRs seen for DRB1 alleles and the fewest for HLA-C alleles. In this cohort, only TCR beta chains were sequenced, and detectable features were limited by the absence of alpha or paired-chain data.

The CDR3 spans 13 residues, from the cysteine through the phenylalanine. Only the CDR3 part of the read is kept: 39 bases, read in frame from the first base. Taken from the germline V gene, the CDR1 and CDR2 loops are SQVTM and ANQGSEA. The junction shows trimming of 3 bases on V and 3 bases on J, plus 12 bases between the germline ends. Library preparation used the immunoSEQ multiplex PCR assay. A mixture of 60 forward primers for TCR Vbeta segments and 13 reverse primers for TCR Jbeta segments was used in the multiplex PCR. The CDR3 region of rearranged TCR beta genes was amplified from genomic DNA with a multiplex PCR assay. The amplified TCR beta libraries were sequenced on the Illumina HiSeq System as 87-base-pair reads. The original pipeline was this. A later analysis counted around 72 million unique TCR beta chains across the 550 to 750 repertoires, and approximately 11 million of these chains were shared by at least two donors. To remove PCR and sequencing errors, raw reads were error-corrected and collapsed into unique sequences using a nearest-neighbor algorithm that merged closely related sequences. To assign V, D and J gene segments, CDR3 sequences were aligned to IMGT reference sequences. For a sequence to be retained, a match of at least six nucleotides to both a V gene segment and a J gene segment was required. A rearrangement was called productive if the CDR3 had no stop codons and remained in frame with V and J, and every other rearrangement was called non-productive. CDR3 was defined according to IMGT convention as the region running from the second conserved V-encoded cysteine to the conserved J-encoded phenylalanine. The earlier analysis of more than 450 of the donors excluded sequences that lacked an unambiguous match to a single V gene segment. In an earlier analysis of roughly 500 of the donors, V segments were called functional above 56.7% productive rearrangements and were called segregating when the between-donor standard deviation exceeded 5%. To diagnose cytomegalovirus status from the catalog of TCR beta chain sequences, a statistical classification framework was built. A later analysis assigned V and J genes by comparing TCR nucleotide sequences with IMGT/GENE-DB human TR gene sequences. Using the TCRdist pipeline, a later analysis assigned CDR3 sequences along with most-parsimonious VDJ recombination scenarios. In a later analysis, each TCR beta chain was defined by its CDR3 amino acid sequence together with its V-gene family, and reads without a unique V-gene family were excluded. In a later analysis, 550 to 650 highly shared, low-generation-probability nucleotide sequences were removed to address suspected cross-contamination and a sequencing artifact. For each public chain, a later analysis derived a clonal expansion index from normalized ranks of inferred template counts within each repertoire. In a later analysis, generation probabilities were computed with a VDJ recombination model fitted to out-of-frame rearrangements, and the resulting probabilities were checked against IGoR. In a later analysis, TCR-TCR, TCR-HLA and TCR-CMV co-occurrence was scored with hypergeometric tests, and a repertoire-size bias correction was applied to TCR pairs. In a later analysis, false discovery rates were estimated by permuting HLA or CMV assignments 20 times. In a later analysis, co-occurring TCRs were grouped with DBSCAN, and TCRdist sequence similarity was added when clustering was performed within HLA-allele-positive subsets. Co-occurrence clustering excluded repertoires with fewer than 30,000 or more than 120,000 public chains, plus five with anomalous nucleotide sharing. As stored in TCRdb, this immuneACCESS dataset retains in-frame rearrangements with V and J assigned. A fraction of the clones does not appear; measured against another copy, unresolved V genes explain less than half of the discrepancy, and the remainder lacks a known reason. V and J calls and clone size come straight from that table; D and trimming were deduced from the DNA. The sample profile shows about 110,000 clones; approximately 79% of them were found once. Roughly 15% of the sample is taken by the ten largest.

The cohort was made up of 666 healthy bone marrow donors. All cohort members were sampled while nominally healthy, although unrecorded immune exposures were likely present. The donor was CMV seropositive and belonged to the group of about 290 seropositive cohort members. A peripheral blood sample was provided by each donor, and peripheral blood mononuclear cells were used for TCR beta sequencing. The Qiagen DNeasy Blood Extraction Kit was used to extract genomic DNA from the blood cell samples. This clone was found a few times. Which antigen it targets is not known. Base-call qualities are not available, and no considerably larger clone is one nucleotide away.

The chain was built from TRBV29-1 and TRBJ2-7, with TRBD1 tentatively as D gene (5 bases match). This TCR came from a woman in her 40s in good health and CMV-seropositive. Sequencing used PBMCs. The CDR3 reads CSVEDKLNYEQYF. In nucleotide form, the sequence is TGCAGCGTTGAGGACAAACTCAACTACGAGCAGTACTTC.